This TCR beta chain originates from a study of T-cell reconstitution after alpha-beta-depleted transplantation in children. This sample's TCRbeta library carried unique molecular identifier barcodes. TCRdb ran MiXCR on the PCR reads and lists one entry per CDR3 protein. The table shows about 580,000 distinct CDR3 sequences, with 25% to 30% occurring only once. Study results and caveats: Diversity of TCRbeta at day 60 was high in some patients, arising from surviving recipient T cells and thymic progenitors. By about two months after transplant, alpha-beta T cells reportedly arose from several hundred graft clones that had expanded.

Trimming left V 5 bases short and J 0 bases short, with 9 bases between. Germline V gene data show CDR1 as SGHRS and CDR2 as YFSETQ. This CDR3 contains 14 residues. In its sample, this clonotype was seen a few times. Its antigen remains unidentified. The gene calls are TRBV5-1 and TRBJ2-4; maybe TRBD2 (5 bases). The specimen comprised PBMCs, sampled before TCRalphabeta/CD19-depleted stem cell transplant. This sequence originates from a boy in the first two years of life with Wiskott-Aldrich syndrome, due to receive a stem cell transplant. CDR3 sequence reads: CASRKDLAKNIQYF. The DNA for the CDR3 is TGCGCCAGCAGAAAGGACTTAGCCAAAAACATTCAGTACTTC. The variable domain in full, completed from reference TRBV5-1 and TRBJ2-4, reads KAGVTQTPRYLIKTRGQQVTLSCSPISGHRSVSWYQQTPGQGLQFLFEYFSETQRNKGNFPGRFSGRQFSNSRSEMNVSTLELGDSALYLCASRKDLAKNIQYFGAGTRLSVL.